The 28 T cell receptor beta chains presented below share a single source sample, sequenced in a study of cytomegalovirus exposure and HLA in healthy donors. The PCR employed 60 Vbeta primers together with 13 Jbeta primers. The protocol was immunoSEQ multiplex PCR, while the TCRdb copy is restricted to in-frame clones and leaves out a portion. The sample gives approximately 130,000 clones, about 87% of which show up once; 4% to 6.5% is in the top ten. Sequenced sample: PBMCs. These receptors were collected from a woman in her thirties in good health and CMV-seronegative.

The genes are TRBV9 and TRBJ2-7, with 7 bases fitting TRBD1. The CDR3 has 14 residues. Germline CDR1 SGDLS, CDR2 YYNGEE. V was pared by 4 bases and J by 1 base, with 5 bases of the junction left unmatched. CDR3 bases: TGTGCCAGCAGCACCAGGGACAGTTCCTACGAGCAGTACTTC. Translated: CASSTRDSSYEQYF. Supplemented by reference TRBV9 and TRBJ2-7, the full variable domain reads DSGVTQTPKHLITATGQRVTLRCSPRSGDLSVYWYQQSLDQGLQFLIQYYNGEERAKGNILERFSAQQFPDLHSELNLSSLELGDSALYFCASSTRDSSYEQYFGPGTRLTVT.

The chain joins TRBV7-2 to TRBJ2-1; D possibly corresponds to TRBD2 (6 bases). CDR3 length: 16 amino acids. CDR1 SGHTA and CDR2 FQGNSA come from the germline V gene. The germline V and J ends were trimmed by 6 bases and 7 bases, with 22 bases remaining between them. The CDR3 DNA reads TGTGCCAGCAGACCCGGACGGGCCGCTCGGGGGAATGAGCAGTTCTTC. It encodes CASRPGRAARGNEQFF.

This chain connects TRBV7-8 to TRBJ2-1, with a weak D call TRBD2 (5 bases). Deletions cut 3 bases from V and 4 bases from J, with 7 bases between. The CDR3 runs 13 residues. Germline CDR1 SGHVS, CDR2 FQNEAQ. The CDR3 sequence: CASSFGEYNEQFF. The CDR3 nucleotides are TGTGCCAGCAGCTTCGGGGAATACAATGAGCAGTTCTTC.

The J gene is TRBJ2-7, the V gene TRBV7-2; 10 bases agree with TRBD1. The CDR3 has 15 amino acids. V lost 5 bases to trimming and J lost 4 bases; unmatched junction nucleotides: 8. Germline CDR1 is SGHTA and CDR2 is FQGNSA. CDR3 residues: CASSPRTGGEYEQYF. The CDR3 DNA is TGTGCCAGCAGCCCAAGGACAGGGGGGGAGTACGAGCAGTACTTC. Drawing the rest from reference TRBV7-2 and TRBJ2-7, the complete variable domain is GAGVSQSPSNKVTEKGKDVELRCDPISGHTALYWYRQSLGQGLEFLIYFQGNSAPDKSGLPSDRFSAERTGGSVSTLTIQRTQQEDSAVYLCASSPRTGGEYEQYFGPGTRLTVT.

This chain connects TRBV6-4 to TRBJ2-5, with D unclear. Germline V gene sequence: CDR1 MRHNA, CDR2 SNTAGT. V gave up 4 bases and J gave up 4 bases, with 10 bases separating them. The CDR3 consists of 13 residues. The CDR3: CASSVNGGETQYF. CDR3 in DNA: TGTGCCAGCAGTGTTAACGGCGGAGAGACCCAGTACTTC.

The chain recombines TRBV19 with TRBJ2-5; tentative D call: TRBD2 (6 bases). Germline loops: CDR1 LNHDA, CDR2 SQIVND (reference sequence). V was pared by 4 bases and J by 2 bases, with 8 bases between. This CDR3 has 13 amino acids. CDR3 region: CASSTGLQETQYF. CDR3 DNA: TGTGCCAGTAGTACGGGACTTCAAGAGACCCAGTACTTC.

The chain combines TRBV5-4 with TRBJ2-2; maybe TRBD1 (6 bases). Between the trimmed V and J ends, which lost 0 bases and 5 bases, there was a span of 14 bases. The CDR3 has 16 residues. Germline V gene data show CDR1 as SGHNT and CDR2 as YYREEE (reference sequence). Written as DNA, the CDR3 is TGTGCCAGCAGCTTGGAGGGCAGGGGAAGAACCGGGGAGCTGTTTTTT. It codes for CASSLEGRGRTGELFF.

The CDR3 DNA follows: TGTGCCAGCAGCTTATTGCTCGGGGGAACTAATGAAAAACTGTTTTTT. Translation gives CASSLLLGGTNEKLFF. The chain joins TRBV7-9 to TRBJ1-4; D possibly corresponds to TRBD1 (5 bases). From germline, CDR1 is SEHNR and CDR2 FQNEAQ (reference sequence). Between the trimmed V and J ends, which lost 2 bases and 1 base, there was a span of 11 bases. The length of the CDR3 is 16 residues.

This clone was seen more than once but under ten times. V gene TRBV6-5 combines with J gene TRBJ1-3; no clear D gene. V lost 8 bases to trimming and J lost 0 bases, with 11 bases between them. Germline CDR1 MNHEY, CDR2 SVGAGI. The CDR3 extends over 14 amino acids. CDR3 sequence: CASGTDYSGNTIYF. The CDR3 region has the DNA TGTGCCAGCGGAACAGACTACTCTGGAAACACCATATATTTT.

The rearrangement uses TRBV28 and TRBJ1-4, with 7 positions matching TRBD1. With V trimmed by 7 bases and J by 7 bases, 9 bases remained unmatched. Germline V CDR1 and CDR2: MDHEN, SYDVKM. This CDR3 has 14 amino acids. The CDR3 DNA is TGTGCCAGCAAGATAACAGGGGTCAGTGAAAAACTGTTTTTT. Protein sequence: CASKITGVSEKLFF.

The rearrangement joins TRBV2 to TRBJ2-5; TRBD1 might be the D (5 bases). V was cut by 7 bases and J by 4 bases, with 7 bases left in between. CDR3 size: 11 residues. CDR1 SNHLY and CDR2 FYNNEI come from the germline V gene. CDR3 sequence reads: CASIRGETQYF. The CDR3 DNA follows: TGTGCCAGCATAAGGGGAGAGACCCAGTACTTC.

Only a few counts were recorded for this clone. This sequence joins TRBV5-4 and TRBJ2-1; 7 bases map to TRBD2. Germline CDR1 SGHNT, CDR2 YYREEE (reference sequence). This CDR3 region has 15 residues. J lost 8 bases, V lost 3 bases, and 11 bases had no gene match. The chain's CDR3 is CASSWSGGLSDEQFF. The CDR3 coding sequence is TGTGCCAGCAGCTGGTCGGGAGGTCTTTCGGATGAGCAGTTCTTC.

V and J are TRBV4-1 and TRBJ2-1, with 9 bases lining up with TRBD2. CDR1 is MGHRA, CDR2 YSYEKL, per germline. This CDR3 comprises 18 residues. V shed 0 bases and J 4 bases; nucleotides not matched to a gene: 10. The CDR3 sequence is CASSQEWASGARYNEQFF. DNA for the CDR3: TGCGCCAGCAGCCAAGAGTGGGCTAGCGGGGCGCGGTACAATGAGCAGTTCTTC.

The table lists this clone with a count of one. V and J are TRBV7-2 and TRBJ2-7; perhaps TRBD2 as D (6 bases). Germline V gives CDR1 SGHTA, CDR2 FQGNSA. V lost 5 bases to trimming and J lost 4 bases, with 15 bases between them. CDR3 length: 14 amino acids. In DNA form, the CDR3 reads TGTGCCAGCAGCCTCGGGGCAGGGAGGTACGAGCAGTACTTC. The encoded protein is CASSLGAGRYEQYF.

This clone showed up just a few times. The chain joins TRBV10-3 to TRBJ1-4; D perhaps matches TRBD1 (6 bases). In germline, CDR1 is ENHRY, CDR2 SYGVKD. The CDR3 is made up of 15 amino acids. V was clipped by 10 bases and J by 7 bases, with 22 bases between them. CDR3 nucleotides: TGTGCCACCTACCCTCGGGGGGCCGAGAGTGAAAAACTGTTTTTT. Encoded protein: CATYPRGAESEKLFF.

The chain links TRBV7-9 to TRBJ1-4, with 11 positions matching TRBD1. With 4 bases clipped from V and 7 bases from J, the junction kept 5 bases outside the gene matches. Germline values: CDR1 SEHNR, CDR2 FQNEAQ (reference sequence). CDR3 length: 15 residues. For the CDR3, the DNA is TGTGCCAGCAGCTCCGGACAGGGGGCTGGTGAAAAACTGTTTTTT. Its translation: CASSSGQGAGEKLFF.

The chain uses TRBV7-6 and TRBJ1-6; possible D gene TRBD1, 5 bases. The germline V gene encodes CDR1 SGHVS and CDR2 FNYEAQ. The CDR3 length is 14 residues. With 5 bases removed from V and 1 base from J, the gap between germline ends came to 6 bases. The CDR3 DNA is TGTGCCAGCAGCCAGGGTTCCTATAATTCACCCCTCCACTTT. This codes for CASSQGSYNSPLHF.

As DNA, the CDR3 is TGTGCCAGCAGTTTAGGGCTAGCGGAGATCTACGAGCAGTACTTC. Translated, it gives CASSLGLAEIYEQYF. This chain links TRBV27 with TRBJ2-7; TRBD2 matches at 7 bases. CDR1 MNHEY and CDR2 SMNVEV come from the germline V gene (reference sequence). The CDR3 runs to 15 residues. The V and J ends lost 2 bases and 3 bases, in that order; junction bases with no gene match: 7.

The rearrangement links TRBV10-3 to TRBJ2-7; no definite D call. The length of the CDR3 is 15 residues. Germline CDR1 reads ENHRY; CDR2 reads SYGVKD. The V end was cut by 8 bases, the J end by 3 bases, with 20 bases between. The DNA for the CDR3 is TGTGCCATCGCATTGGGCCTCGGATTTAACTACGAGCAGTACTTC. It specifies CAIALGLGFNYEQYF.

CDR3 coding DNA: TGTGCCAGCAGCTTGTTGTCAGGGGGCCCCCGCTATGGCTACACCTTC. As protein: CASSLLSGGPRYGYTF. The chain is built from TRBV5-4 and TRBJ1-2; 8 bases map to TRBD1. V shed 1 base and J 4 bases; nucleotides not matched to a gene: 9. Germline-derived CDR1 and CDR2 are SGHNT and YYREEE (reference sequence). The length of the CDR3 is 16 residues.

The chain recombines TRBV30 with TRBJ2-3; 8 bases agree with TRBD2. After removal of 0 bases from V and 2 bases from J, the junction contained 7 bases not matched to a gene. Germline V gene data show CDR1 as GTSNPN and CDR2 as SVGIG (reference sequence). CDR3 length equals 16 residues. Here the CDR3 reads CAWSVTSGSPTDTQYF. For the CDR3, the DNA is TGTGCCTGGAGTGTAACAAGCGGGAGTCCCACAGATACGCAGTATTTT.

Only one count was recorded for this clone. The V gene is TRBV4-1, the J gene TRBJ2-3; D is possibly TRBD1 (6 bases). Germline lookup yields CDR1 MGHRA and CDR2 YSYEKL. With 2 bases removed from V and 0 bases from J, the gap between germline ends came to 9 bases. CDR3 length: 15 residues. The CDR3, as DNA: TGCGCCAGCAGCCAACAGGACAGAAGCACAGATACGCAGTATTTT. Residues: CASSQQDRSTDTQYF.

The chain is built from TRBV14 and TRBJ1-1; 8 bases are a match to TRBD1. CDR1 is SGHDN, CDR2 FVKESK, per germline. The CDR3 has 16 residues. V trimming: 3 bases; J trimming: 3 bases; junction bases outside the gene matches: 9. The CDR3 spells CASSHRTGFTHTEAFF. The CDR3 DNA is TGTGCCAGCAGCCATCGGACAGGGTTTACACACACTGAAGCTTTCTTT.

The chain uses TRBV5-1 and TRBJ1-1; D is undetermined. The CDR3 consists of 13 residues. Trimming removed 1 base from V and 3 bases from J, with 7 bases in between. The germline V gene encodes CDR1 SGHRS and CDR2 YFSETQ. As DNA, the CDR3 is TGCGCCAGCAGCTTGACCAGTTACACTGAAGCTTTCTTT. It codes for CASSLTSYTEAFF.

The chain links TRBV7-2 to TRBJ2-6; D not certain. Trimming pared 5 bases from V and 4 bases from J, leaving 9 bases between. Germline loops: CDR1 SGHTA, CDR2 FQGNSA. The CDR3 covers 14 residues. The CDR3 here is CASSPGSGANVLTF. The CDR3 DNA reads TGTGCCAGCAGCCCCGGGTCCGGGGCCAACGTCCTGACTTTC.

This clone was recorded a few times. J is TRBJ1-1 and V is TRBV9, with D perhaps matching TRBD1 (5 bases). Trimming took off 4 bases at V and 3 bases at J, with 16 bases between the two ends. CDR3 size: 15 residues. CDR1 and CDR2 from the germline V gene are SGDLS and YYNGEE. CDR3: CASSPGPGQYTEAFF. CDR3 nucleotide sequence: TGTGCCAGCAGCCCCGGCCCAGGGCAGTACACTGAAGCTTTCTTT.

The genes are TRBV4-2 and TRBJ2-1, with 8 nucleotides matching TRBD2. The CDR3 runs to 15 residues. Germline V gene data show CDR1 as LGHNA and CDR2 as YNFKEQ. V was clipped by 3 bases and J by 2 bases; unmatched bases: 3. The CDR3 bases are TGTGCCAGCAGCCATTCGGGAGGGCCCTACAATGAGCAGTTCTTC. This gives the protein CASSHSGGPYNEQFF.

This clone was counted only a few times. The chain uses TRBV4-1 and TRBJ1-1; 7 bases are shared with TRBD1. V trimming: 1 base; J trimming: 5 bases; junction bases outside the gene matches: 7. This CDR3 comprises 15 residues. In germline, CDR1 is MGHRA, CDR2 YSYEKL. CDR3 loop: CASSQVGGRRTEAFF. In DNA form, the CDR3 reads TGCGCCAGCAGCCAAGTAGGGGGCAGGCGGACTGAAGCTTTCTTT.